This T cell receptor (beta chain) was captured in a study of sequential checkpoint blockade in melanoma. Study-wide context: Patients were randomized 1:1 to nivolumab-then-ipilimumab or ipilimumab-then-nivolumab first-line. Both treatment sequences were followed by maintenance nivolumab.

This table comes from immunoSEQ multiplex PCR, and its TCRdb copy is limited to in-frame clones, with some not included. The sample contains tens of thousands of clones, 88% of which appear only once. The CDR3 spans 11 residues. The V end lost 1 base, the J end lost 7 bases, and 4 bases lay between the germline ends. Germline V gene lookup returns CDR1 MGHRA and CDR2 YSYEKL. As to treatment: randomized to nivolumab then ipilimumab (arm A) or the reverse (arm B). Patients had received no earlier DNA-damaging chemotherapy. Sorted cells were live CD3+CD8+, lacking CD19 and CD56, from PBMCs. V usage is TRBV4-1 and J usage is TRBJ1-1, with no clear D. The receptor was derived from a human donor with melanoma. Sample: CD8+ T cells sorted from blood (inferred from file names), taken from a patient given nivolumab and ipilimumab in sequence. CDR3 amino acids: CASSQGIEAFF. The CDR3 bases are TGCGCCAGCAGCCAAGGTATTGAAGCTTTCTTT.